Included here is one T cell receptor (beta chain) sequence, with context. The antigen is unknown. This sample was included in a study of T-cell memory formation after mild COVID-19. Findings of the study overall: Whether second-wave clones peaking at day 37 were SARS-CoV-2 specific went unconfirmed.

This CDR3 spans 14 amino acids. Trimming took off 4 bases at V and 6 bases at J, with 12 bases between the two ends. Per germline, CDR1 MNHEY and CDR2 SVGEGT. Each CDR3 protein is one row after TCRdb ran MiXCR on the 5' RACE reads. Of fewer than 350,000 distinct CDR3 sequences listed, roughly 18% were seen once; the top ten hold 20% to 25%. The J gene is TRBJ2-2, the V gene TRBV6-2 or TRBV6-3; D gene ambiguous. This TCR came from a man younger than 35 who had mild COVID-19 (a few samples of this study predate the infection). Cell type and time point are not known. Specimen: PBMCs or a T cell subset sorted from them (not recorded which). The CDR3 nucleotides read TGTGCCAGCAGTTTGGTGGTTCCCCCCGGGGAGCTGTTTTTT. Translated: CASSLVVPPGELFF.